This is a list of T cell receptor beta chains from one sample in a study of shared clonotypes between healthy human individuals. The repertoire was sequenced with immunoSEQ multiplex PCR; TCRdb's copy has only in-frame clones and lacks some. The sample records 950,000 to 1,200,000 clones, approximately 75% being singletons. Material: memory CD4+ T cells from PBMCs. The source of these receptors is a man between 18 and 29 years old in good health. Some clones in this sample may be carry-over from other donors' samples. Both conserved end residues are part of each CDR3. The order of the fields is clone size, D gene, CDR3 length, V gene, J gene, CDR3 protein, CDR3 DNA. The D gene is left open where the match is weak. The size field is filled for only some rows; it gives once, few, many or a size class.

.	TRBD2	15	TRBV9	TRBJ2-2	CASSVLSGGTGELFF	TGTGCCAGCAGCGTATTAAGCGGGGGCACCGGGGAGCTGTTTTTT
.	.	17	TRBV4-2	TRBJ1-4	CASSQEGTGAFYEKLFF	TGTGCCAGCAGCCAAGAGGGGACGGGGGCCTTTTATGAAAAACTGTTTTTT
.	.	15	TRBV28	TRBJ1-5	CSSQSNTRGNQPQHF	TGCTCGTCTCAGAGCAATACCCGGGGCAATCAGCCCCAGCATTTT
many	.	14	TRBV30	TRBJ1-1	CAWSVTETNTEAFF	TGTGCCTGGAGTGTAACGGAGACGAACACTGAAGCTTTCTTT
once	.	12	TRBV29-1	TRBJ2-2	CSVERGSGELFF	TGCAGCGTGGAGAGGGGGTCCGGGGAGCTGTTTTTT
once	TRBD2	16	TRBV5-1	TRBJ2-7	CASSLAGASGNYEQYF	TGCGCCAGCAGCTTGGCCGGGGCTAGCGGGAACTACGAGCAGTACTTC
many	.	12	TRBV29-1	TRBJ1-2	CSGGDGGYGYTF	TGCAGCGGCGGGGACGGGGGCTATGGCTACACCTTC
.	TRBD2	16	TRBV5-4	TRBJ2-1	CASSLGTSGETNEQFF	TGTGCCAGCAGCTTGGGTACTAGCGGCGAAACCAATGAGCAGTTCTTC
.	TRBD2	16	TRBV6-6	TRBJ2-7	CASSYFSGRTNYEQYF	TGTGCCAGCAGTTACTTTAGCGGGAGAACGAACTACGAGCAGTACTTC
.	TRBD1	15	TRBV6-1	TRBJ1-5	CASYGQDATNQPQHF	TGTGCCAGCTACGGACAGGACGCTACCAATCAGCCCCAGCATTTT
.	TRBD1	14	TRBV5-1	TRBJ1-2	CASSATGGSYGYTF	TGCGCCAGCAGCGCAACAGGGGGGTCATATGGCTACACCTTC
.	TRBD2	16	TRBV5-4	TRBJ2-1	CASSSLAGAGGNEQFF	TGTGCCAGCAGCTCCCTAGCGGGTGCAGGAGGTAATGAGCAGTTCTTC
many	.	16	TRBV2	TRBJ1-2	CASSELSGAFGYGYTF	TGTGCCAGCAGTGAACTGTCGGGGGCTTTTGGCTATGGCTACACCTTC
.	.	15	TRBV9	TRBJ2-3	CASSVSGRVTDTQYF	TGTGCCAGCAGCGTATCGGGCAGGGTGACAGATACGCAGTATTTT
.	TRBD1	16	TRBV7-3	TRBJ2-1	CASSLNSGQGYNEQFF	TGTGCCAGCAGCTTAAACTCGGGACAGGGGTACAATGAGCAGTTCTTC
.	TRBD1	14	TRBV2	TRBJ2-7	CASSARTGVYEQYF	TGTGCCAGCAGCGCCCGGACAGGGGTCTACGAGCAGTACTTC
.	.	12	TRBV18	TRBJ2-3	CASSPDTDTQYF	TGTGCCAGCTCACCAGATACAGATACGCAGTATTTT
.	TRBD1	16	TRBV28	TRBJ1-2	CASSLDRTGVFYGYTF	TGTGCCAGCAGTTTGGATCGGACAGGAGTATTCTATGGCTACACCTTC
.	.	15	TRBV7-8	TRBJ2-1	CATKRWETIYNEQFF	TGTGCCACAAAAAGGTGGGAGACCATTTACAATGAGCAGTTCTTC
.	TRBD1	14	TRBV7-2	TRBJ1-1	CASSVDRGSSEAFF	TGTGCCAGCAGCGTGGACAGGGGTTCCTCTGAAGCTTTCTTT
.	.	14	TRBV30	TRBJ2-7	CAWSLLRDPYEQYF	TGTGCCTGGAGTTTGCTCCGGGACCCCTACGAGCAGTACTTC
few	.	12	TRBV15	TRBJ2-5	CATSRRLETQYF	TGTGCCACCAGCCGCCGGTTAGAGACCCAGTACTTC
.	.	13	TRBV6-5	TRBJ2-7	CASSSVRTYEQYF	TGTGCCAGCAGTTCCGTGCGGACCTACGAGCAGTACTTC
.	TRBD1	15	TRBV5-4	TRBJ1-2	CASSSNRGRVYGYTF	TGTGCCAGCAGCTCGAACAGGGGGCGCGTCTATGGCTACACCTTC
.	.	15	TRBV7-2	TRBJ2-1	CASSRGSTREVEQFF	TGTGCCAGCAGTCGGGGGAGCACGAGAGAGGTTGAGCAGTTCTTC
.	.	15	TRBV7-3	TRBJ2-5	CASSLGSAAQETQYF	TGTGCCAGCAGCTTAGGGTCGGCGGCCCAAGAGACCCAGTACTTC
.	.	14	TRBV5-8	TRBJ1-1	CASSPGRAGTEAFF	TGTGCCAGCAGCCCAGGGAGGGCGGGCACTGAAGCTTTCTTT
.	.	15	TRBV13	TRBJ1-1	CASSLSYGGPTEAFF	TGTGCCAGCAGCTTGTCTTACGGGGGGCCTACTGAAGCTTTCTTT
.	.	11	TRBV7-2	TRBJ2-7	CASSSQGGQYF	TGTGCCAGCAGCTCCCAGGGGGGGCAGTACTTC
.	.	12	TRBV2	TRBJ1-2	CASRAQFYGYTF	TGTGCCAGCAGGGCCCAGTTCTATGGCTACACCTTC
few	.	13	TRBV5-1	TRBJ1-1	CASSSRGNTEAFF	TGCGCCAGCAGCTCCAGGGGGAACACTGAAGCTTTCTTT
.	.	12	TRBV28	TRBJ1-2	CASSWGEVGYTF	TGTGCCAGCAGTTGGGGGGAGGTAGGCTACACCTTC
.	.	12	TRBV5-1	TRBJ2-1	CASGETYNEQFF	TGCGCCAGCGGGGAGACCTACAATGAGCAGTTCTTC
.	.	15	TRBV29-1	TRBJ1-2	CSVESRGSGGYGYTF	TGCAGCGTTGAAAGTAGGGGATCGGGAGGCTATGGCTACACCTTC
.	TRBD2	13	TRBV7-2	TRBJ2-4	CASSSGLGSIQYF	TGTGCCAGCAGCTCGGGACTAGGGTCCATTCAGTACTTC
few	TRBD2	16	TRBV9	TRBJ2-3	CASSGGGLADTDTQYF	TGTGCCAGCAGCGGTGGCGGGCTAGCGGATACAGATACGCAGTATTTT
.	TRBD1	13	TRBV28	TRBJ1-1	CAPLGQLNTEAFF	TGTGCCCCCTTGGGACAGTTGAACACTGAAGCTTTCTTT